Presented here are 9 T cell receptor beta chains from one specimen sequenced in a study of regulatory T cells in long-lasting Graves disease. Time point: newly diagnosed GD, antithyroid drugs for less than 3 months. PBMCs were the source of the RNA used for TCR sequencing. CDR3 regions were amplified by Arm-PCR using iRepertoire HTBI primers to build TCR beta libraries. TCRdb re-called the multiplex PCR reads with MiXCR, one entry per CDR3 protein. The sample comprises 680,000 or so distinct CDR3 sequences, 15% to 20% of which are singletons, and around 19% rests with the top ten. This same sample was also part of a study on T cells in Graves' hyperthyroidism and ophthalmopathy.

The input for sequencing was peripheral blood mononuclear cells (PBMCs), taken at new diagnosis, from a patient treated with antithyroid drugs. The receptors come from a woman in her 30s with Graves disease.

In this sample, this clonotype turned up a few times. The chain carries TRBV19 and TRBJ2-2, with 7 bases fitting TRBD1. Germline V gene data show CDR1 as LNHDA and CDR2 as SQIVND (reference sequence). Trimming at V came to 10 bases and at J to 4 bases, leaving 9 bases not matched to a gene. This CDR3 is 14 amino acids long. CDR3 in DNA: TGTGCCACCGCCGACAGGGTAGGCACCGGGGAGCTGTTTTTT. Its translation: CATADRVGTGELFF.

The rearrangement links TRBV5-1 to TRBJ1-3; no firm D call. This CDR3 spans 15 amino acids. CDR1 and CDR2 (germline): SGHRS, YFSETQ. The germline V and J ends were trimmed by 4 bases and 0 bases, with 11 bases remaining between them. This CDR3 is CASSNGLSSGNTIYF. Written as DNA, the CDR3 is TGCGCCAGCAGCAACGGACTGAGCTCTGGAAACACCATATATTTT.

In nucleotides, the CDR3 is TGTGCCAGCAGTTCTGCGGCCGGGGAGCTGTTTTTT. Residues: CASSSAAGELFF. This chain uses TRBV28 with TRBJ2-2; D remains unclear. Germline V gives CDR1 MDHEN, CDR2 SYDVKM. With 4 bases removed from V and 6 bases from J, the gap between germline ends came to 6 bases. There are 12 residues in the CDR3.

There are many counts of this clonotype. V and J are TRBV28 and TRBJ1-6; 10 bases map to TRBD1. Losses at the gene ends were 6 bases for V and 7 bases for J; bases not matched to a gene: 6. CDR1 and CDR2 (germline): MDHEN, SYDVKM. This CDR3 comprises 15 residues. The CDR3 DNA reads TGTGCCAGCAGCCTAAGGGACAGGGGAAATTCACCCCTCCACTTT. Translated: CASSLRDRGNSPLHF.

This clonotype was counted only a few times. The V and J genes are TRBV18 and TRBJ1-1; the D gene is possibly TRBD1 (5 bases). V lost 1 base and J 8 bases, leaving 11 bases between the germline ends. CDR1 and CDR2 (germline): KGHSH, LQKENI. The CDR3 length is 13 residues. Here the CDR3 DNA reads TGTGCCAGCTCACCACTTGATCGGGGGGAAGCTTTCTTT. As protein: CASSPLDRGEAFF.

This clonotype was seen a few times. This chain uses TRBV28 with TRBJ2-7; 10 nucleotides align to TRBD2. Germline V lookup: CDR1 MDHEN, CDR2 SYDVKM. The V gene end was trimmed by 2 bases and the J gene end by 3 bases; junction bases not matched to a gene: 7. This CDR3 has 16 amino acids. This chain's CDR3 is CASSLRSGGTNYEQYF. CDR3 DNA: TGTGCCAGCAGTTTACGTAGCGGGGGGACAAACTACGAGCAGTACTTC.

This clonotype was counted many times. The CDR3 loop reads CASSPATEAFF. DNA of the CDR3: TGTGCCAGCAGCCCTGCCACTGAAGCTTTCTTT. V usage is TRBV28 and J usage is TRBJ1-1, with D unresolved. The CDR3 contains 11 residues. Deletions cut 6 bases from V and 4 bases from J, with 6 bases between. CDR1 MDHEN and CDR2 SYDVKM come from the germline V gene.

This clonotype was recorded at least ten times. For the CDR3, the DNA is TGCAGCGTTGGTGTAAACTATGGCTACACCTTC. It translates to CSVGVNYGYTF. The chain uses TRBV29-1 and TRBJ1-2; D remains unclear. V was cut by 4 bases and J by 2 bases, with 5 bases left in between. Germline CDR1 SQVTM, CDR2 ANQGSEA. The CDR3 loop spans 11 amino acids.

This clonotype was counted between two and nine times. This chain joins TRBV7-2 and TRBJ2-3; D perhaps matches TRBD2 (5 bases). This CDR3 has 15 amino acids. Germline V gene lookup returns CDR1 SGHTA and CDR2 FQGNSA. V was shortened by 3 bases and J by 0 bases, with 10 bases between the two germline ends. CDR3 residues: CASSFVATSTDTQYF. CDR3 coding DNA: TGTGCCAGCAGCTTCGTAGCGACTAGCACAGATACGCAGTATTTT.